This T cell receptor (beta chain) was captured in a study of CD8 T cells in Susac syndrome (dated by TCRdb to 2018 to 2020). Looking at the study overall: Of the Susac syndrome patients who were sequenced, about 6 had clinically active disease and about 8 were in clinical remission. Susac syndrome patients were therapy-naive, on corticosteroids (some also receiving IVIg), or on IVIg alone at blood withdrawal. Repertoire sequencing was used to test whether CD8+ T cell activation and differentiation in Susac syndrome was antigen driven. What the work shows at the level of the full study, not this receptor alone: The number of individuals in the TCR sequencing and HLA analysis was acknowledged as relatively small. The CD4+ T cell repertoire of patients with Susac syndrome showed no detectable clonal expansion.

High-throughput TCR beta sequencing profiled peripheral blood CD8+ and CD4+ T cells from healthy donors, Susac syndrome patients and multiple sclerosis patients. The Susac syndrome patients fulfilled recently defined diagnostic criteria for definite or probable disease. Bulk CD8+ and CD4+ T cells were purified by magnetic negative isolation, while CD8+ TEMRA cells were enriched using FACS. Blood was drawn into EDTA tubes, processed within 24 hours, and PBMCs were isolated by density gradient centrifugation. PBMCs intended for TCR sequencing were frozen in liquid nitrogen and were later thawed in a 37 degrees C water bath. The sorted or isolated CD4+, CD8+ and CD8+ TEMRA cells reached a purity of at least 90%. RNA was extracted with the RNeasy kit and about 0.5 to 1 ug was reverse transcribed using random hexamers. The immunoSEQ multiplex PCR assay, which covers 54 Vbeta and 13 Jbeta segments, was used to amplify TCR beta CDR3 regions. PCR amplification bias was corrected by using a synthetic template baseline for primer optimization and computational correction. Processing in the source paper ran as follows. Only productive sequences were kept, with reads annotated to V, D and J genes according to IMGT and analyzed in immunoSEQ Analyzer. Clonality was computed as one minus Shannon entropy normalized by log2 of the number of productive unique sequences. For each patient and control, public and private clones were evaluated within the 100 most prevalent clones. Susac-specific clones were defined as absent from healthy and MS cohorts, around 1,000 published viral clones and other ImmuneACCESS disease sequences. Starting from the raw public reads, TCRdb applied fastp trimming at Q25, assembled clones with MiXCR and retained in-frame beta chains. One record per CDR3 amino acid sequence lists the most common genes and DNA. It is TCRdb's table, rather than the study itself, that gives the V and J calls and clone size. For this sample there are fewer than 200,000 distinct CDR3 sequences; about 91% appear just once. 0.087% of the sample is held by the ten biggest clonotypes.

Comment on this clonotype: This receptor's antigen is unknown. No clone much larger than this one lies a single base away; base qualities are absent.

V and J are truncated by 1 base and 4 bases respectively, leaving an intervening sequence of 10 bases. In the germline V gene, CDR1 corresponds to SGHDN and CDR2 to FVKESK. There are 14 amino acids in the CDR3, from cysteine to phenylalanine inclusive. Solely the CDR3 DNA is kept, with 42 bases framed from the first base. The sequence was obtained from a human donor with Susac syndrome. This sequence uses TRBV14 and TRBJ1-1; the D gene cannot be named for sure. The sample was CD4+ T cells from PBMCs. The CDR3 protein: CASSQGGKGTEAFF. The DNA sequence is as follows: TGTGCCAGCAGCCAAGGAGGGAAGGGCACTGAAGCTTTCTTT.